This is a list of T cell receptor beta chains from one sample in a study of shared clonotypes between healthy human individuals. The assay was immunoSEQ multiplex PCR, and TCRdb's table has in-frame clones only and misses some. The table lists approximately 500,000 clones, about 95% of them singletons, with approximately 0.06% in the top ten. Sequences were obtained from naive CD4+ T cells sorted from blood. All receptors come from a woman aged 25 to 39 in good health. CDR3s include the opening cysteine and the closing phenylalanine or tryptophan. D genes are given only for firm matches. Clone size is not always given. Where it is, it says once, few, many or a class for expanded clones.

clone_size j_call d_call v_call cdr3_nt cdr3_aa
. TRBJ2-7 . TRBV29-1 TGCAGCGTTGCGATCGGGTCACCCTACGAGCAGTACTTC CSVAIGSPYEQYF
. TRBJ2-1 TRBD1 TRBV7-8 TGTGCCAGCAGCAGGACAGGGGAGCGGGAGCAGTTCTTC CASSRTGEREQFF
. TRBJ2-1 . TRBV28 TGTGCCAGCAGTTTATCGAATGAGCAGTTCTTC CASSLSNEQFF
once TRBJ1-3 . TRBV6-5 TGTGCCAGCAGTTACGGAGGACCTACCTCTGGAAACACCATATATTTT CASSYGGPTSGNTIYF
once TRBJ2-3 . TRBV28 TGTGCCAGCAGTTCGCTACCTAGTCACGATACGCAGTATTTT CASSSLPSHDTQYF
. TRBJ2-1 TRBD2 TRBV18 TGTGCCAGCTCACCCCAACCGGGACTAGCGGGTCAGCGGCAGTTCTTC CASSPQPGLAGQRQFF
. TRBJ2-5 . TRBV19 TGTGCCAGTAGGAGTAACCTGTGGACTTACCAAGAGACCCAGTACTTC CASRSNLWTYQETQYF
. TRBJ1-1 . TRBV27 TGTGCCAGCAGCGCCTCACCCGGACGGCCGAACACTGAAGCTTTCTTT CASSASPGRPNTEAFF
. TRBJ2-5 TRBD1 TRBV4-1 TGCGCCAGCAGCCAGGGGGACAGAAAAGAGACCCAGTACTTC CASSQGDRKETQYF
. TRBJ1-4 . TRBV7-9 TGTGCCAGCAGCTTGTGGGGAGTCGGTGAAAAACTGTTTTTT CASSLWGVGEKLFF
. TRBJ2-1 TRBD1 TRBV19 TGTGCCAGTAAGGGACAGGGGTCGAATGAGCAGTTCTTC CASKGQGSNEQFF
. TRBJ2-7 . TRBV28 TGTGCCAGCAGTTTAACATTGGCGACTACCAGCTACGAGCAGTACTTC CASSLTLATTSYEQYF
. TRBJ1-2 TRBD1 TRBV5-1 TGCGCCAGCAGCTTCGACAGGGGGAATGGGTATGGCTACACCTTC CASSFDRGNGYGYTF